Presented here are 4 T cell receptor beta chains from one specimen sequenced in a study of shared clonotypes between healthy human individuals. Some clones are missing from TCRdb's copy, which holds only in-frame ones; the method was immunoSEQ multiplex PCR. Of 850,000 to 1,100,000 clones in the sample, approximately 80% are singletons; the top ten hold approximately 0.9%. Sequencing was done on a sample of memory CD4+ T cells from PBMCs. Described subset: CD45RA-negative fraction. Source of these receptors: a man in his late teens or twenties in good health. Some clones in this sample may be carry-over from other donors' samples.

The chain links TRBV18 to TRBJ2-1, with D perhaps TRBD1 (6 bases). V was shortened by 3 bases and J by 0 bases, with 9 bases between the two germline ends. CDR3 length equals 15 residues. Germline V gene lookup returns CDR1 KGHSH and CDR2 LQKENI. CDR3 sequence: CASSPDRGSYNEQFF. The CDR3 DNA is TGTGCCAGCTCACCGGACAGAGGCTCCTACAATGAGCAGTTCTTC.

The CDR3 DNA follows: TGTGCCAGTAGTATAGGAGGTAGTTCATCCGCAGATACGCAGTATTTT. This translates into CASSIGGSSSADTQYF. The rearrangement links TRBV19 to TRBJ2-3, with D unresolved. V dropped 1 base and J dropped 4 bases, with 15 bases sitting between them. CDR3 length equals 16 residues. Germline lookup yields CDR1 LNHDA and CDR2 SQIVND (reference sequence).

V is TRBV5-1 and J is TRBJ2-7; a possible D gene is TRBD1 (6 bases). V was pared by 2 bases and J by 5 bases, with 17 bases between. CDR1 is SGHRS, CDR2 YFSETQ, per germline. The CDR3 consists of 15 residues. The CDR3 bases are TGCGCCAGCAGCTTTTCAGGGGCGAATGTCGACGAGCAGTACTTC. Protein sequence: CASSFSGANVDEQYF.

This clone has just a few counts. The chain uses TRBV6-1 and TRBJ1-2, with D possibly TRBD1 on 5 matching bases. Germline-derived CDR1 and CDR2 are MNHNS and SASEGT. CDR3 length: 13 amino acids. V was shortened by 6 bases and J by 2 bases, with 10 bases between the two germline ends. For the CDR3, the DNA is TGTGCCAGCAGATGGGACGGAAACTATGGCTACACCTTC. Residues: CASRWDGNYGYTF.